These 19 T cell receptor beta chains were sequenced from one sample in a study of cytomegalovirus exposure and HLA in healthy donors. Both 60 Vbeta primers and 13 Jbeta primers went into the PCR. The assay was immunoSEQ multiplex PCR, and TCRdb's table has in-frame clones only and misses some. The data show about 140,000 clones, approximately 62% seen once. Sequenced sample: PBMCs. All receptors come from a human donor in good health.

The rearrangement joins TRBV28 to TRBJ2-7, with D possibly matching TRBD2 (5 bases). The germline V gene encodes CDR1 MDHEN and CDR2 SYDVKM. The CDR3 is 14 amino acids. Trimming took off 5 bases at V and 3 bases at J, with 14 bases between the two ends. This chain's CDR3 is CASSLASLGYEQYF. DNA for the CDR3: TGTGCCAGCAGTCTAGCTAGTCTGGGCTACGAGCAGTACTTC.

The CDR3 DNA follows: TGTGCCAGTAGTATAGATCACAGGGGCGCTGGCTACACCTTC. The encoded protein is CASSIDHRGAGYTF. The chain couples TRBV19 to TRBJ1-2; 7 bases fit TRBD1. Germline V gene data show CDR1 as LNHDA and CDR2 as SQIVND (reference sequence). There are 14 residues in the CDR3. V trimming: 0 bases; J trimming: 7 bases; junction bases outside the gene matches: 5.

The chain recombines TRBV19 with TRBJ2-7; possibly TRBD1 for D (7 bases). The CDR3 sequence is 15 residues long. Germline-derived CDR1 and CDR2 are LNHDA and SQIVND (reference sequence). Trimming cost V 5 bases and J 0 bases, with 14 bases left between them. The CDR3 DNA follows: TGTGCCAGTAGTTACAGGGGAGGAGGCTCCTACGAGCAGTACTTC. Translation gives CASSYRGGGSYEQYF.

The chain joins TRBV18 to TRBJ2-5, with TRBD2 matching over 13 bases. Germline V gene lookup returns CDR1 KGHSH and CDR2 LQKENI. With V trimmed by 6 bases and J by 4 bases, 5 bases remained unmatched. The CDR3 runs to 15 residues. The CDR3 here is CASSQGTSGTETQYF. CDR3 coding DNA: TGTGCCAGCTCCCAGGGGACTAGCGGGACAGAGACCCAGTACTTC.

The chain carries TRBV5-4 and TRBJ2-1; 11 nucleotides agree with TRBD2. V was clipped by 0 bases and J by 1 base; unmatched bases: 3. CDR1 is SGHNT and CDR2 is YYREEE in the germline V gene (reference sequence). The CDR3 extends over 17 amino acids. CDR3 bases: TGTGCCAGCAGCTTGGGACTAGCGGGGCTATCCTACAATGAGCAGTTCTTC. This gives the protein CASSLGLAGLSYNEQFF.

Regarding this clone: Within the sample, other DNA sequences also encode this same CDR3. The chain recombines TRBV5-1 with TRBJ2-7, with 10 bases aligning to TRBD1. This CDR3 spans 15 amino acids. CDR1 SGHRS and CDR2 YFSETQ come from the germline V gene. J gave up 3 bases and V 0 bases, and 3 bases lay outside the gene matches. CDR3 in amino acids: CASSLETGGFYEQYF. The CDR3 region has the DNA TGCGCCAGCAGCTTGGAGACAGGGGGCTTCTACGAGCAGTACTTC. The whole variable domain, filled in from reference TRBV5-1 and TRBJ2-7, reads KAGVTQTPRYLIKTRGQQVTLSCSPISGHRSVSWYQQTPGQGLQFLFEYFSETQRNKGNFPGRFSGRQFSNSRSEMNVSTLELGDSALYLCASSLETGGFYEQYFGPGTRLTVT.

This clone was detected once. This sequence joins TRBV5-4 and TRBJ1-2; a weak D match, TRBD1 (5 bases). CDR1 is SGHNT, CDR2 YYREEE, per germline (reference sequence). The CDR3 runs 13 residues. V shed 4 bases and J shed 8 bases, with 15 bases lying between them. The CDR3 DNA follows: TGTGCCAGCAGCACCGATGGGGCGGAGGGCTACACCTTC. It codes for CASSTDGAEGYTF.

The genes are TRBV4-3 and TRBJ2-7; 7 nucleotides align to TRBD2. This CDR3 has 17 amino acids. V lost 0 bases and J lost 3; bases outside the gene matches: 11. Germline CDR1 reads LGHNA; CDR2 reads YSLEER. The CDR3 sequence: CASSQDYVAGDDYEQYF. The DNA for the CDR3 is TGCGCCAGCAGCCAAGATTACGTGGCGGGAGACGACTACGAGCAGTACTTC.

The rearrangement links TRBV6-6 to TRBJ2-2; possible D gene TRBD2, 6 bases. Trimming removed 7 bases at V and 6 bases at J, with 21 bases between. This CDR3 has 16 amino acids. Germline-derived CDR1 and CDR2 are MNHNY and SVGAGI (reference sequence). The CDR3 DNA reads TGTGCCAGCAATACCCTAGCCGGGAGAGACGCCGGGGAGCTGTTTTTT. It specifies CASNTLAGRDAGELFF.

DNA of the CDR3: TGCGCCAGCAGCCCGCCGGACCAGGGAGCTTTCTTT. It is translated as CASSPPDQGAFF. The rearrangement uses TRBV4-1 and TRBJ1-1; D is possibly TRBD1 (5 bases). Germline V CDR1 and CDR2: MGHRA, YSYEKL. V was shortened by 4 bases and J by 10 bases, with 13 bases between the two germline ends. The CDR3 has 12 residues.

The CDR3 loop is CASSPDRSNYNEQFF. The CDR3 DNA reads as TGTGCCAGCAGTCCGGACAGGAGCAATTACAATGAGCAGTTCTTC. The chain uses TRBV27 and TRBJ2-1; 7 positions agree with TRBD1. Trimming removed 5 bases from V and 4 bases from J; junction bases left unmatched: 8. Germline V gene lookup returns CDR1 MNHEY and CDR2 SMNVEV (reference sequence). This CDR3 is 15 amino acids long.

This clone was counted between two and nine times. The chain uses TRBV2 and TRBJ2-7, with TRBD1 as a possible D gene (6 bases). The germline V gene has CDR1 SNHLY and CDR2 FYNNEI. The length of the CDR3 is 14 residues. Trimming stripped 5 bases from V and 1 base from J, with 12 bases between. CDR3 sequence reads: CASSYEGDSYEQYF. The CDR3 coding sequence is TGTGCCAGCAGTTACGAGGGGGATTCCTACGAGCAGTACTTC.

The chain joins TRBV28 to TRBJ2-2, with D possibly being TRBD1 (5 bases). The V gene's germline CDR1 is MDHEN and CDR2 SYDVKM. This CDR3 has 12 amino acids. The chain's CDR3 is CAAGKLAGELFF. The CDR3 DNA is TGTGCGGCAGGGAAACTCGCGGGGGAGCTGTTTTTT.

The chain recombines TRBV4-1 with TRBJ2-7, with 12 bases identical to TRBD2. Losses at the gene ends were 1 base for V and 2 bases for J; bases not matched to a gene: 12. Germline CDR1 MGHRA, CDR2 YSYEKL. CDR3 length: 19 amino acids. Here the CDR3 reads CASSQVPPRTSGVTYEQYF. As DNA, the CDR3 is TGCGCCAGCAGCCAAGTGCCCCCTCGGACTAGCGGGGTTACCTACGAGCAGTACTTC.

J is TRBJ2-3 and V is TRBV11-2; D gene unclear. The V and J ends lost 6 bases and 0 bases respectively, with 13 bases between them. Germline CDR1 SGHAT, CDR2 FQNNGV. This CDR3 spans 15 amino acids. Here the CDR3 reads CASRALSTSTDTQYF. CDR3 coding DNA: TGTGCCAGCAGGGCACTCTCGACTAGCACAGATACGCAGTATTTT.

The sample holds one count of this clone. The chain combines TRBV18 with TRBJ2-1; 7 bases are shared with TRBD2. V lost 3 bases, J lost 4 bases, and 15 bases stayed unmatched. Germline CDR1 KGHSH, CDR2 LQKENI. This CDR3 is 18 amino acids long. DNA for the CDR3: TGTGCCAGCTCACCCGGCGGGAGCTCCCCTGGGGGGTACAATGAGCAGTTCTTC. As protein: CASSPGGSSPGGYNEQFF.

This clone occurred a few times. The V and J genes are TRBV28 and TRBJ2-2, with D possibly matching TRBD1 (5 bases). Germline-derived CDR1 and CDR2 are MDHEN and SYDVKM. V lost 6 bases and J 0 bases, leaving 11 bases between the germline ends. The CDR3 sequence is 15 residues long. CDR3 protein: CASRLQDTNTGELFF. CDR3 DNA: TGTGCCAGCAGGCTACAGGATACGAACACCGGGGAGCTGTTTTTT.

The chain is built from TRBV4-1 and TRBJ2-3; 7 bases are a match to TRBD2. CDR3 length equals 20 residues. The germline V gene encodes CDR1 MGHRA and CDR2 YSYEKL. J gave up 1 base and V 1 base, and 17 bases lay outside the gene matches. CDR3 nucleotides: TGCGCCAGCAGCCAAGTCCGAGGAGCGGGGTTAGTCCCGGGCACAGATACGCAGTATTTT. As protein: CASSQVRGAGLVPGTDTQYF.

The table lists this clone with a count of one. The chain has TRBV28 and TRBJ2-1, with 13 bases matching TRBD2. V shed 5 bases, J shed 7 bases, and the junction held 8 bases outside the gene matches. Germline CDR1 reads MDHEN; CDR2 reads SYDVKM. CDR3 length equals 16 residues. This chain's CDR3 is CASSVLAGGTRNEQFF. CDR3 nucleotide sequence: TGTGCCAGCAGTGTACTAGCGGGGGGGACAAGGAATGAGCAGTTCTTC. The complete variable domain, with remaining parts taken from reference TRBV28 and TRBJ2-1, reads DVKVTQSSRYLVKRTGEKVFLECVQDMDHENMFWYRQDPGLGLRLIYFSYDVKMKEKGDIPEGYSVSREKKERFSLILESASTNQTSMYLCASSVLAGGTRNEQFFGPGTRLTVL.